The entry below describes one T cell receptor (beta chain). The antigen this receptor binds is unknown. Base qualities are not at hand, and no much larger clone is one base apart. TCRbeta CDR3 regions were amplified from genomic DNA by means of the immunoSEQ Assay, a bias-controlled multiplex PCR. In the paper's pipeline: The number of nucleated cells in each sample was estimated from the amplification of reference gene primers within the assay. To quantify the absolute abundance of each unique TCRbeta CDR3 rearrangement, sequence reads were collapsed and filtered. For each sample, productive Simpson clonality was calculated as the square root of Simpson's diversity index over productive rearrangements. The source is immuneACCESS, and TCRdb retained only in-frame sequences with V and J called. Part of the clones is not carried over; for the studies checked, unresolved V genes explain less than half of this, and the remainder is unexplained. For V, J and clone size, that table is used; D and trimming come from the DNA. The sample table holds around 300,000 clones, of which around 92% were seen once. Of the sample, about 9.4% falls within the top ten clones.

The data belong to a study of blood T cell repertoires in COVID-19 (dated by TCRdb to 2020 to 2021). Background for the entire study: Samples from collaborators originated in the United States, Italy and Spain and spanned both the acute and convalescent phases of COVID-19. The material from the prospective study consisted of cDNA or gDNA derived from T cells, B-cell-depleted T cells, or PBMCs. Subjects who had been exposed to COVID-19, were actively infected with it, or had recovered from it provided the deeply sampled blood TCRbeta repertoires that made up the dataset. Samples came from the ongoing ImmuneRACE study (first 160 participants) plus 1,254 subjects from 6 global collaborators. The repertoires were released in a freely available public database meant as a resource for research on the immune response to SARS-CoV-2. HLA class I and class II types, where available, came from metadata supplied by the sample provider rather than from assay-based typing. Sample metadata almost always included a de-identified subject ID, COVID-19 status, age in years and sex.

Participants in the prospective study were aged roughly 18 to 95 years, lived in about two dozen United States geographic areas, and enrolled through a virtual design. In the prospective study, cohorts were assigned on the basis of participant-reported clinical history obtained from a screening survey and a study questionnaire. Recovered participants in ImmuneRACE Cohort 3 were defined as having two consecutive negative NP/OP PCR tests, clearance from a healthcare professional, or resolution of symptoms. In the prospective study, mobile phlebotomists collected whole blood, serum and a nasopharyngeal or oropharyngeal swab from each participant. Participants in the prospective study had the option to provide additional blood draws and questionnaires over a roughly two-month period. Blood samples from the prospective study were shipped frozen or at room temperature prior to DNA extraction. Trimming takes 8 bases from V and 4 bases from J, and the germline ends sit 11 bases apart. The germline V gene yields SGHAT for CDR1 and FQNNGV for CDR2. The CDR3, cysteine through phenylalanine, is 12 amino acids long. The read is trimmed to its CDR3 DNA, 36 bases read in frame from base 1.

Overall results and qualifications from the work: The quantity of clinical and demographic metadata differed by source and by participant and was supplied without curation.

The clonotype originates from a woman aged 25 to 39 who had recovered from COVID-19. Here the chain combines TRBV11-2 and TRBJ1-1; confidence is insufficient to name the D gene. What was sequenced was PBMCs or T cells enriched from blood (not recorded which). The bases are TGTGCCAGCGGAGGGAGATCCACTGAAGCTTTCTTT. This translates into CASGGRSTEAFF.